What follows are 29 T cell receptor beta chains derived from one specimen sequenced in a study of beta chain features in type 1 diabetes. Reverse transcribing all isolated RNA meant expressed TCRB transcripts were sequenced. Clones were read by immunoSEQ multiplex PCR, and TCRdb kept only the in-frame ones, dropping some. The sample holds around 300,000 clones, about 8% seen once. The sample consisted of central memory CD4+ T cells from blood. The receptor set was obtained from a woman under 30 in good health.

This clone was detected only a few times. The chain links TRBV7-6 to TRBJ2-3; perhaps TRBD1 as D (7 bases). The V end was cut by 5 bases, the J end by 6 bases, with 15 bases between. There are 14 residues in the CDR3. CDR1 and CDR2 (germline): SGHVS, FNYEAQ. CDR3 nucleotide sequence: TGTGCCAGCAGCCCCCAGGGGGGCCGGGATACGCAGTATTTT. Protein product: CASSPQGGRDTQYF.

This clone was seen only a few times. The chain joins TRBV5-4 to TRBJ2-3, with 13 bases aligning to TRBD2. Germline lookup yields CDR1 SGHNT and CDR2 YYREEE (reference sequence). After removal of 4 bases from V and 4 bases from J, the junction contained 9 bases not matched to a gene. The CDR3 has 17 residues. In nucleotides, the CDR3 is TGTGCCAGCAGCCGGGGACTAGCGGGGCATAATCCAGATACGCAGTATTTT. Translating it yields CASSRGLAGHNPDTQYF.

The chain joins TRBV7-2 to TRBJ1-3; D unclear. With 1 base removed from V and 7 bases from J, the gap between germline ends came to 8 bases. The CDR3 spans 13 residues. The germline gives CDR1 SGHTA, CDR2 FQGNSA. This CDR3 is CASSLGVGNTIYF. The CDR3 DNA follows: TGTGCCAGCAGCTTAGGGGTAGGGAACACCATATATTTT.

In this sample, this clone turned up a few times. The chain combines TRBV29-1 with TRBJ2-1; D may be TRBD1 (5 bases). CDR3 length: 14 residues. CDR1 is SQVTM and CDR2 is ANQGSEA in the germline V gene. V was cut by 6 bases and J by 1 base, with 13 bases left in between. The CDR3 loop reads CSVLGHWSYNEQFF. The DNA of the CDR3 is TGCAGCGTCCTTGGACATTGGTCCTACAATGAGCAGTTCTTC.

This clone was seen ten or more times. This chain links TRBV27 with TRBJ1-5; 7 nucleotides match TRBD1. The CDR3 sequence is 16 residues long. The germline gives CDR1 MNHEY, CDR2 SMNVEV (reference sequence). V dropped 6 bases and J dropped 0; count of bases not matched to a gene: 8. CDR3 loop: CASRLTGAYSNQPQHF. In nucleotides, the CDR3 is TGTGCCAGCAGACTAACAGGGGCTTATAGCAATCAGCCCCAGCATTTT.

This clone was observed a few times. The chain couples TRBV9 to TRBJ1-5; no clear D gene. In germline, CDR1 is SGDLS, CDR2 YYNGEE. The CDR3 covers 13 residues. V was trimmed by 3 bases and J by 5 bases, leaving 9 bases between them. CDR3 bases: TGTGCCAGCAGCGCGCAACCCCATCAGCCCCAGCATTTT. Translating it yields CASSAQPHQPQHF. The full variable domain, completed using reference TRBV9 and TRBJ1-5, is DSGVTQTPKHLITATGQRVTLRCSPRSGDLSVYWYQQSLDQGLQFLIQYYNGEERAKGNILERFSAQQFPDLHSELNLSSLELGDSALYFCASSAQPHQPQHFGDGTRLSIL.

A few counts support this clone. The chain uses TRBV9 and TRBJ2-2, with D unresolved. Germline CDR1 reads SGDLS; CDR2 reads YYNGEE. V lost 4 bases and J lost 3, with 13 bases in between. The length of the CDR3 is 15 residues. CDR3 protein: CASSQVAHHTGELFF. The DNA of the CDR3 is TGTGCCAGCAGCCAAGTGGCTCATCACACCGGGGAGCTGTTTTTT.

CDR3 protein: CSVAEGHGNTIYF. The CDR3 region has the DNA TGCAGCGTGGCGGAGGGCCATGGAAACACCATATATTTT. The V and J genes are TRBV29-1 and TRBJ1-3; D gene uncertain. The CDR3 is 13 amino acids. Germline CDR1 SQVTM, CDR2 ANQGSEA. Trimming stripped 6 bases from V and 3 bases from J, with 12 bases between.

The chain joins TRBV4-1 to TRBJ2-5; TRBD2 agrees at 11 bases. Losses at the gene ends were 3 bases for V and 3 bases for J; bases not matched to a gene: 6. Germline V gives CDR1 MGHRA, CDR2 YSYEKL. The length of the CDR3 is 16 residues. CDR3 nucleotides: TGCGCCAGCAGCCAGTCACTAGCGGGAGTTGAAGAGACCCAGTACTTC. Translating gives CASSQSLAGVEETQYF.

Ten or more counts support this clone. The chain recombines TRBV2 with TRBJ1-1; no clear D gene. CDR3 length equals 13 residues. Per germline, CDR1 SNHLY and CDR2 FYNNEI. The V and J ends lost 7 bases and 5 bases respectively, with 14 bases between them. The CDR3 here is CASTAGPGTEAFF. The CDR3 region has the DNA TGTGCCAGCACCGCCGGGCCGGGAACTGAAGCTTTCTTT.

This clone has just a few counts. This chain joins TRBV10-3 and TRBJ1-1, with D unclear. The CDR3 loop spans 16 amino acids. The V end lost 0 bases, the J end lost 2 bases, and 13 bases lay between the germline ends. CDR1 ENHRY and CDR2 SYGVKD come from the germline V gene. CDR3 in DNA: TGTGCCATCAGTGAGTCTGAGTCCTTCCAAAACACTGAAGCTTTCTTT. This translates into CAISESESFQNTEAFF.

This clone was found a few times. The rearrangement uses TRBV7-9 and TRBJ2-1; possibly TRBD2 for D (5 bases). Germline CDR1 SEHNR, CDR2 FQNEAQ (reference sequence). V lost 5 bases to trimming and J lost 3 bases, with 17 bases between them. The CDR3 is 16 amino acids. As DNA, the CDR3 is TGTGCCAGCAGCCCAAGGACTGATTGGGGCTACAATGAGCAGTTCTTC. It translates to CASSPRTDWGYNEQFF.

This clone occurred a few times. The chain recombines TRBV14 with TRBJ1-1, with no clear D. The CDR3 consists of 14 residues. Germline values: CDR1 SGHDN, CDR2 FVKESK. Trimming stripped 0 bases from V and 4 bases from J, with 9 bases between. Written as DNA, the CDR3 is TGTGCCAGCAGCCAAGAGTACGCGTCCACTGAAGCTTTCTTT. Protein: CASSQEYASTEAFF. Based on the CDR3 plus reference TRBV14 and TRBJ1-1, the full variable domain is EAGVTQFPSHSVIEKGQTVTLRCDPISGHDNLYWYRRVMGKEIKFLLHFVKESKQDESGMPNNRFLAERTGGTYSTLKVQPAELEDSGVYFCASSQEYASTEAFFGQGTRLTVV.

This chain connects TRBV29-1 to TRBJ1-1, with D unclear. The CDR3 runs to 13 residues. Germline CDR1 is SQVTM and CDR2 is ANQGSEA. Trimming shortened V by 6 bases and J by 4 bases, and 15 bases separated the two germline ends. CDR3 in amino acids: CSVSKVVATEAFF. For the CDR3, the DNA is TGCAGCGTGAGCAAGGTTGTCGCCACTGAAGCTTTCTTT.

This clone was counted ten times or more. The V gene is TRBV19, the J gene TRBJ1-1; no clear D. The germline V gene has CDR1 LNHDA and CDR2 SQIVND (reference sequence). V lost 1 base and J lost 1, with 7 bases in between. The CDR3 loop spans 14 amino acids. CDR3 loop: CASSIASQNTEAFF. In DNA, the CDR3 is TGTGCCAGTAGTATAGCCAGCCAGAACACTGAAGCTTTCTTT.

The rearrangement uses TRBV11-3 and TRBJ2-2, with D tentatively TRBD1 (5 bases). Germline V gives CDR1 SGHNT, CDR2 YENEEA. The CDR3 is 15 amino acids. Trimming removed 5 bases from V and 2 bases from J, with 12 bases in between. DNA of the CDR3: TGTGCCAGCAGCCTGACAGTACAAAACACCGGGGAGCTGTTTTTT. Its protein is CASSLTVQNTGELFF.

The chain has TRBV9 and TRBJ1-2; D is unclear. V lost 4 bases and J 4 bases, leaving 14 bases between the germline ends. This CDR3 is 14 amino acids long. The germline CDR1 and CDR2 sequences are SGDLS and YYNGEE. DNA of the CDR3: TGTGCCAGCAGCCCCCGTCGGGTCCCCTATGGCTACACCTTC. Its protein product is CASSPRRVPYGYTF.

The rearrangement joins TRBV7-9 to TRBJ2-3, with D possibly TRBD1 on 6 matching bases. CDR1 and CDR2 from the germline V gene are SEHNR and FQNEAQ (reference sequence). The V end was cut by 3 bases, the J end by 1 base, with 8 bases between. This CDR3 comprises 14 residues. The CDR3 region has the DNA TGTGCCAGCAGCTTTAACAGGGGCACAGATACGCAGTATTTT. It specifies CASSFNRGTDTQYF.

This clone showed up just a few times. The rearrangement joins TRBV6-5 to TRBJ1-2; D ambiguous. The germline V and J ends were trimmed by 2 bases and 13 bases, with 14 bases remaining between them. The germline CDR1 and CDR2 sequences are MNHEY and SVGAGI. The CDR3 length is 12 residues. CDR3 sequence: CASSYTADHPTF. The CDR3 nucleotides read TGTGCCAGCAGTTACACGGCGGATCATCCCACCTTC.

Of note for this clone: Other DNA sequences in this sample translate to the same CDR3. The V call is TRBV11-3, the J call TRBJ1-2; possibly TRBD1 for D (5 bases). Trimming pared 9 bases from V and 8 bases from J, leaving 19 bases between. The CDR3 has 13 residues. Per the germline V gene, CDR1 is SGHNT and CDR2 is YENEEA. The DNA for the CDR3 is TGTGCCAGTAGGGACCGCGGGCAAGGCGGCTACACCTTC. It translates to CASRDRGQGGYTF. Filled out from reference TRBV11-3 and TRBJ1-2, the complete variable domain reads EAGVVQSPRYKIIEKKQPVAFWCNPISGHNTLYWYLQNLGQGPELLIRYENEEAVDDSQLPKDRFSAERLKGVDSTLKIQPAELGDSAVYLCASRDRGQGGYTFGSGTRLTVV.

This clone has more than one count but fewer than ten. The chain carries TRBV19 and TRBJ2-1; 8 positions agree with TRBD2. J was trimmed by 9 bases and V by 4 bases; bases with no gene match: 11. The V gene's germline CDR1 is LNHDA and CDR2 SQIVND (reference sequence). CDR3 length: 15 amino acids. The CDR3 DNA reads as TGTGCCAGTAGTACCCTAGCGGCGGGAGGCGGTGAGCAGTTCTTC. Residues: CASSTLAAGGGEQFF.

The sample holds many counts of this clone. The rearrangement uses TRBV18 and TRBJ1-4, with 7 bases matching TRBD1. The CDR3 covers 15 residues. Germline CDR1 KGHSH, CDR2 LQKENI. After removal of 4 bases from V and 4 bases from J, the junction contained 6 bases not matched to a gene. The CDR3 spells CASSLRQGDNEKLFF. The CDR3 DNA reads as TGTGCCAGCTCACTCCGACAGGGTGATAATGAAAAACTGTTTTTT.

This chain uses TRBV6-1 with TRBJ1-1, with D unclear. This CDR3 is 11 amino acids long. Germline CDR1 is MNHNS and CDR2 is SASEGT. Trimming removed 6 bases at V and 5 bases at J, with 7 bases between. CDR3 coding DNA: TGTGCCAGCAGGAGGGAGACTGAAGCTTTCTTT. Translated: CASRRETEAFF.

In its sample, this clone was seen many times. DNA for the CDR3: TGTGCCAGCAGGGAGGCGTGGGGCTACACCTTC. It specifies CASREAWGYTF. The chain uses TRBV28 and TRBJ1-2; D is unresolved. Germline V lookup: CDR1 MDHEN, CDR2 SYDVKM. Trimming took 6 bases from V and 8 from J, leaving 10 bases between them. There are 11 residues in the CDR3.

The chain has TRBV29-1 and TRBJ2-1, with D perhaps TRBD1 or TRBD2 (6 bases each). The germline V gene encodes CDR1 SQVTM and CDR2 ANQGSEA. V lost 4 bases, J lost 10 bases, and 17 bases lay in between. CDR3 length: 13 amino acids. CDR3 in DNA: TGCAGCGTTGTTCTGGACTGGGGGGCGGAGCAGTTCTTC. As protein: CSVVLDWGAEQFF.

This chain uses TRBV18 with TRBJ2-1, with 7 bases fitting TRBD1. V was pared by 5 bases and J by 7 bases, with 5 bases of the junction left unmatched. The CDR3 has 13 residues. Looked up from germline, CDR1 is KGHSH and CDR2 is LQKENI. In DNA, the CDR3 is TGTGCCAGCTCATTGGGACAGAGTAATGAGCAGTTCTTC. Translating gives CASSLGQSNEQFF.

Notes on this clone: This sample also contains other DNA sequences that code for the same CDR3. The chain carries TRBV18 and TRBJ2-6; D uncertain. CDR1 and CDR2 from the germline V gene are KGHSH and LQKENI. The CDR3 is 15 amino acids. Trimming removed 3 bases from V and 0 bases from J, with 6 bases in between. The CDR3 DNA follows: TGTGCCAGCTCACCCAGGACCTCTGGGGCCAACGTCCTGACTTTC. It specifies CASSPRTSGANVLTF.

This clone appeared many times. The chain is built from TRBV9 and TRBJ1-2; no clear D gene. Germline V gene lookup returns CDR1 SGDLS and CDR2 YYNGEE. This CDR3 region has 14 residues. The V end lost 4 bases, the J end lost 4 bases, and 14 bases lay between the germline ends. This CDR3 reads CASSLNVGGYGYTF. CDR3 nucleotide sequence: TGTGCCAGCAGCCTAAATGTAGGCGGCTATGGCTACACCTTC.

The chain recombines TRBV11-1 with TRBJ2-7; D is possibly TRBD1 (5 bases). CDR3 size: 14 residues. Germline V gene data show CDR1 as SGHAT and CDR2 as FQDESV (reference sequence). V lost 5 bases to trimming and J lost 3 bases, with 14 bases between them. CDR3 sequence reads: CASSLGHGGYEQYF. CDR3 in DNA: TGTGCCAGCAGCCTGGGGCACGGCGGCTACGAGCAGTACTTC.